Shown below are 18 T cell receptor beta chains from a single sample sequenced in a study of siplizumab effects on memory and regulatory T cells. The protocol was immunoSEQ multiplex PCR, while the TCRdb copy is restricted to in-frame clones and leaves out a portion. The table shows around 100,000 clones, with approximately 91% occurring only once. Sequenced sample: CD4+ T cells sorted from blood. The receptors were gathered from a human donor in good health.

The gene calls are TRBV11-2 and TRBJ2-5; no definite D call. Trimming took off 1 base at V and 3 bases at J, with 9 bases between the two ends. The CDR3 extends over 14 amino acids. Germline V gene data show CDR1 as SGHAT and CDR2 as FQNNGV. This CDR3 is CASSLVSGEETQYF. The CDR3 region has the DNA TGTGCCAGCAGCTTAGTAAGTGGGGAAGAGACCCAGTACTTC.

The chain is built from TRBV7-2 and TRBJ2-2, with D maybe TRBD2 (7 bases). Germline V gene sequence: CDR1 SGHTA, CDR2 FQGNSA. V lost 3 bases and J lost 2, with 13 bases in between. This CDR3 spans 16 amino acids. CDR3 amino acids: CASSFFRGANTGELFF. CDR3 in DNA: TGTGCCAGCAGCTTTTTCCGGGGGGCAAACACCGGGGAGCTGTTTTTT.

The gene calls are TRBV4-1 and TRBJ2-7; D may match TRBD1 or TRBD2 (5 bases each). The germline CDR1 and CDR2 sequences are MGHRA and YSYEKL. V was cut by 5 bases and J by 2 bases, with 16 bases left in between. The CDR3 covers 15 residues. This chain's CDR3 is CASSSAGDPTYEQYF. CDR3 nucleotide sequence: TGCGCCAGCAGCTCAGCTGGGGACCCAACCTACGAGCAGTACTTC.

The chain carries TRBV12-5 and TRBJ2-6; D unresolved. Per germline, CDR1 LGHNT and CDR2 FRNRAP. The V gene lost 6 bases and the J gene lost 2 bases, with 5 bases spanning the gap. The CDR3 is 13 amino acids. Written as DNA, the CDR3 is TGTGCTAGTGGAGACCCTGGGGCCAACGTCCTGACTTTC. Amino acids: CASGDPGANVLTF.

This rearrangement joins TRBV6-1 to TRBJ1-1; D is unresolved. Trimming left V 7 bases short and J 0 bases short, with 9 bases between. CDR3 length: 13 residues. Germline CDR1 and CDR2: MNHNS and SASEGT. CDR3 DNA sequence: TGTGCCAGCAAAAGACATCTGAACACTGAAGCTTTCTTT. This sequence encodes CASKRHLNTEAFF.

The chain recombines TRBV19 with TRBJ1-4; D is unclear. Germline V gene sequence: CDR1 LNHDA, CDR2 SQIVND (reference sequence). Trimming removed 3 bases from V and 5 bases from J, with 13 bases in between. The CDR3 consists of 15 residues. In DNA form, the CDR3 reads TGTGCCAGTAGTATTGGGTACCCGACAAATGAAAAACTGTTTTTT. Its protein product is CASSIGYPTNEKLFF.

The genes are TRBV5-1 and TRBJ1-4; D is possibly TRBD1 (6 bases). CDR1 and CDR2 (germline): SGHRS, YFSETQ. CDR3 length equals 16 residues. The V end lost 2 bases, the J end lost 3 bases, and 14 bases lay between the germline ends. The CDR3 sequence: CASSLGGGLPNEKLFF. The DNA of the CDR3 is TGCGCCAGCAGCTTAGGCGGGGGCCTGCCTAATGAAAAACTGTTTTTT.

The chain recombines TRBV9 with TRBJ2-3; D is tentatively TRBD1 or TRBD2 (5 bases each). Germline CDR1 reads SGDLS; CDR2 reads YYNGEE. V was cut by 0 bases and J by 6 bases, with 23 bases left in between. The CDR3 loop spans 18 amino acids. The CDR3 is CASSVGVFGTTLSDTQYF. The CDR3, as DNA: TGTGCCAGCAGCGTAGGCGTTTTCGGGACCACACTTTCCGATACGCAGTATTTT.

This sequence joins TRBV10-3 and TRBJ2-3; weak D call: TRBD1 (7 bases). Trimming left V 10 bases short and J 2 bases short, with 19 bases between. This CDR3 has 15 amino acids. Germline V lookup: CDR1 ENHRY, CDR2 SYGVKD. CDR3 residues: CATKGNRGLTDTQYF. DNA for the CDR3: TGTGCCACAAAGGGAAACAGGGGACTCACAGATACGCAGTATTTT.

V and J are TRBV21-1 and TRBJ1-1; TRBD1 is the table's D call, not checked against the DNA. TRBV21-1 has pseudogene status. The CDR3 is 17 amino acids. CDR3 region: CASSKQTLGRAYTEAFF. For the CDR3, the DNA is TGTGCCAGCAGCAAACAGACTCTGGGCAGGGCTTACACTGAAGCTTTCTTT.

V usage is TRBV19 and J usage is TRBJ2-3, with a possible D match to TRBD1 (5 bases). Trimming stripped 9 bases from V and 3 bases from J, with 16 bases between. The CDR3 contains 14 residues. CDR1 is LNHDA and CDR2 is SQIVND in the germline V gene (reference sequence). CDR3 nucleotide sequence: TGTGCCAGCCGTATGGTGGGGCGTACAGATACGCAGTATTTT. Protein product: CASRMVGRTDTQYF. Full variable domain (remainder filled in from reference TRBV19 and TRBJ2-3): DGGITQSPKYLFRKEGQNVTLSCEQNLNHDAMYWYRQDPGQGLRLIYYSQIVNDFQKGDIAEGYSVSREKKESFPLTVTSAQKNPTAFYLCASRMVGRTDTQYFGPGTRLTVL.

The V and J genes are TRBV6-1 and TRBJ1-2; TRBD1 agrees at 10 bases. Germline values: CDR1 MNHNS, CDR2 SASEGT. The CDR3 covers 14 residues. The trim removed 6 bases at V and 6 bases at J, leaving 7 bases unmatched. CDR3 protein: CASRDTGTGDGYTF. The CDR3 DNA reads TGTGCCAGCAGAGATACCGGGACAGGGGATGGCTACACCTTC.

This clone has a single count. The J gene is TRBJ2-7, the V gene TRBV6-1, with TRBD1 matching over 9 bases. With V trimmed by 4 bases and J by 3 bases, 7 bases remained unmatched. The CDR3 runs to 15 residues. The germline gives CDR1 MNHNS, CDR2 SASEGT. In DNA form, the CDR3 reads TGTGCCAGCAGTGGCCGGGACAGGGCTTACTACGAGCAGTACTTC. It yields the protein CASSGRDRAYYEQYF.

This chain joins TRBV6-5 and TRBJ1-2, with TRBD1 matching 7 bases. V was clipped by 6 bases and J by 5 bases; unmatched bases: 6. In germline, CDR1 is MNHEY, CDR2 SVGAGI. The CDR3 spans 13 residues. CDR3: CASRRGGAYGYTF. The CDR3 DNA is TGTGCCAGCAGGAGAGGGGGCGCGTATGGCTACACCTTC.

V usage is TRBV10-1 and J usage is TRBJ1-6, with D hard to call. Per germline, CDR1 WNHNN and CDR2 SYGVQD (reference sequence). Trimming cost V 10 bases and J 6 bases, with 13 bases left between them. CDR3 length: 13 amino acids. The CDR3 bases are TGCGCCACCGCGGACGGACTTAATTCACCCCTCCACTTT. Protein sequence: CATADGLNSPLHF.

The genes are TRBV7-7 and TRBJ2-3; D unresolved. CDR1 is SSHAT and CDR2 is FNYEAQ in the germline V gene (reference sequence). This CDR3 is built from 14 residues. The germline V and J ends were trimmed by 2 bases and 4 bases, with 10 bases remaining between them. CDR3 protein: CASSLNSLADTQYF. CDR3 nucleotides: TGTGCCAGCAGCTTAAACAGTTTAGCAGATACGCAGTATTTT. Using reference TRBV7-7 and TRBJ2-3 for the parts outside the CDR3, the full variable domain is GAGVSQSPRYKVTKRGQDVTLRCDPISSHATLYWYQQALGQGPEFLTYFNYEAQPDKSGLPSDRFSAERPEGSISTLTIQRTEQRDSAMYRCASSLNSLADTQYFGPGTRLTVL.

V usage is TRBV2 and J usage is TRBJ2-4; D may be TRBD2 (6 bases). This CDR3 has 14 amino acids. V gave up 10 bases and J gave up 10 bases, with 23 bases separating them. Germline CDR1 reads SNHLY; CDR2 reads FYNNEI. The DNA for the CDR3 is TGTGCCACCAAAGCAGAGGGACGGGGGATTATTCAGTACTTC. Encoded protein: CATKAEGRGIIQYF.

V and J are TRBV29-1 and TRBJ1-2; tentatively, D is TRBD1 (5 bases). The CDR3 is made up of 12 amino acids. The V gene lost 5 bases and the J gene lost 5 bases, with 12 bases spanning the gap. From germline, CDR1 is SQVTM and CDR2 ANQGSEA. CDR3 bases: TGCAGCGTTAGGCCCCCAGGGTATGGCTACACCTTC. Amino acid sequence: CSVRPPGYGYTF. Complete variable domain (other parts from reference TRBV29-1 and TRBJ1-2): SAVISQKPSRDICQRGTSLTIQCQVDSQVTMMFWYRQQPGQSLTLIATANQGSEATYESGFVIDKFPISRPNLTFSTLTVSNMSPEDSSIYLCSVRPPGYGYTFGSGTRLTVV.